This T cell receptor (beta chain) was profiled in a study of shared clonotypes between healthy human individuals. General study points: Across a handful of donors, naive CD4 shared roughly 5.2%, naive CD8 under 4%, memory CD4 roughly 2.1%, memory CD8 0.4%.

For this clone: Its antigen is not known.

Using immunoSEQ multiplex PCR, the repertoire was profiled, and TCRdb retains in-frame clones only, with some absent. This table holds over a million clones, about 96% found once. V shed 0 bases, J shed 3 bases, and the junction held 4 bases outside the gene matches. The germline gives CDR1 MNHEY, CDR2 SVGAGI. The CDR3 is made up of 16 amino acids. The receptor comes from a man aged 25 to 40 in good health. This rearrangement joins TRBV6-5 to TRBJ2-7; 11 bases are shared with TRBD1. The sequencing input was naive CD4+ T cells sorted from blood. As for subset: CD45RA+ positively selected. This chain's CDR3 is CASSYSGQGAVYEQYF. CDR3 DNA: TGTGCCAGCAGTTACTCCGGACAGGGGGCGGTCTACGAGCAGTACTTC.